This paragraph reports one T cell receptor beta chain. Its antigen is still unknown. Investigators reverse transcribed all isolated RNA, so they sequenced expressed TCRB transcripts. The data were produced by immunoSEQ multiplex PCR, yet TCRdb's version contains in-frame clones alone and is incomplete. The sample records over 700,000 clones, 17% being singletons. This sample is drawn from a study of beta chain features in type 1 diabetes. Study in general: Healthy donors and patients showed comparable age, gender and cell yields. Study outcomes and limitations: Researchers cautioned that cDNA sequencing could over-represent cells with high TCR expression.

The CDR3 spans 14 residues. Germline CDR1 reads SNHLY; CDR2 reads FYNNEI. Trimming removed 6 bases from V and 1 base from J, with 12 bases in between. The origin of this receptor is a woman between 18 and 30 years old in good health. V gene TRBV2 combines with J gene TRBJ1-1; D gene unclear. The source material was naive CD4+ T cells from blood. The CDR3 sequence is CASRNSRPNTEAFF. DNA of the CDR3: TGTGCCAGCAGAAACAGCCGGCCGAACACTGAAGCTTTCTTT. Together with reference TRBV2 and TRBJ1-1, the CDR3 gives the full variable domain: EPEVTQTPSHQVTQMGQEVILRCVPISNHLYFYWYRQILGQKVEFLVSFYNNEISEKSEIFDDQFSVERPDGSNFTLKIRSTKLEDSAMYFCASRNSRPNTEAFFGQGTRLTVV.